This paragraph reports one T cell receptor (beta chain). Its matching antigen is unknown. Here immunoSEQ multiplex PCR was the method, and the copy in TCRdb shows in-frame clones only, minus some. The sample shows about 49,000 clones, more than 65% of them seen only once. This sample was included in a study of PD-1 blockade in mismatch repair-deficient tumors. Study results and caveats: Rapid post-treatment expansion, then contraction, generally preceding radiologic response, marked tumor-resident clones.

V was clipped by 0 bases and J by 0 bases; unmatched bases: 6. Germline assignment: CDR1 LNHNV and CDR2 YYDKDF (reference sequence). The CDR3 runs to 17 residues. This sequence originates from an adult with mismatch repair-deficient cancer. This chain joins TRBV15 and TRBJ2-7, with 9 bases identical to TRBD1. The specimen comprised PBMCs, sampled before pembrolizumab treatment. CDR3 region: CATSRDYETGGSYEQYF. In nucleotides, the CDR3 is TGTGCCACCAGCAGAGATTATGAGACAGGGGGCTCCTACGAGCAGTACTTC. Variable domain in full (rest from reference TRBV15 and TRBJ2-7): DAMVIQNPRYQVTQFGKPVTLSCSQTLNHNVMYWYQQKSSQAPKLLFHYYDKDFNNEADTPDNFQSRRPNTSFCFLDIRSPGLGDTAMYLCATSRDYETGGSYEQYFGPGTRLTVT.